The rows below give T cell receptor beta chains drawn from one sample of a study of metastatic and nonmetastatic thyroid tumors. TCRdb ran MiXCR on the PCR reads. In the table there are about 41,000 clones, around 28% of which are singletons. Sequenced material: blood. These receptors were taken from a male donor with papillary thyroid cancer or a benign thyroid nodule (not recorded which). Some clones in this sample may be carry-over from other donors' samples. Both conserved end residues are part of each CDR3. A D gene is named only where the DNA matches it firmly. For some rows the clone size is stated as once, few or many, or as a class when expanded; others skip it.

TRBJ2-7,many,NA,TRBV29-1,CSVDGAPGVEQYF
TRBJ2-1,NA,NA,TRBV7-8,CASSPAGDPYNEQFF
TRBJ1-3,NA,NA,TRBV12-3/TRBV12-4,CASSLNSGNTIYF
TRBJ1-6,many,NA,TRBV20-1,CSASFQGRDSPLHF
TRBJ2-7,NA,NA,TRBV7-2,CASSITVTVSQYF
TRBJ2-6,few,NA,TRBV6-1,CASRLGGANVLTF
TRBJ1-5,many,NA,TRBV28,CASTDGRPQHF
TRBJ1-4,many,NA,TRBV19,CASSIFWQETRPPTNEKLFF
TRBJ2-3,NA,NA,TRBV18,CASSPGTHTDTQYF
TRBJ2-7,medium-sized,NA,TRBV20-1,CSAAPGPGPYEQYF
TRBJ1-6,medium-sized,NA,TRBV20-1,CSARDRGSDFSPLHF
TRBJ2-2,many,TRBD2,TRBV20-1,CSARGTSGRAGAGELFF
TRBJ2-6,NA,NA,TRBV19,CASRSSWANVLTF
TRBJ2-7,many,TRBD1,TRBV30,CAWSVRQGDVDEQYF
TRBJ1-1,NA,NA,TRBV6-1,CASSEAPSSAFF
TRBJ1-1,NA,NA,TRBV12-3/TRBV12-4,CASMTARGMNTEAFF
TRBJ2-2,once,NA,TRBV11-3,CASIPTGRNTWELFF
TRBJ1-5,few,NA,TRBV12-3/TRBV12-4,CASRERDLQPQHF
TRBJ1-4,many,NA,TRBV20-1,CSARNNAEFHEKLFF
TRBJ1-5,NA,NA,TRBV27,CASSSREGQPQHF
TRBJ2-7,NA,NA,TRBV27,CASSLGRAYEQYF
TRBJ1-1,many,TRBD1,TRBV11-2,CASIHQGGTEAFF
TRBJ1-2,many,NA,TRBV11-3,CASSSHGTAGRESYTF
TRBJ1-6,NA,NA,TRBV9,CASSVSGHYNSPLHF
TRBJ2-7,NA,NA,TRBV10-3,CAISEGTESYEQYF
TRBJ2-1,NA,TRBD2,TRBV20-1,CSATTSGGHSSYNEQFF
TRBJ2-2,NA,NA,TRBV4-2,CASSQDWGRDTGELFF
TRBJ2-5,NA,NA,TRBV19,CASRISESQYF
TRBJ2-2,NA,TRBD2,TRBV28,CASRLRLAGSGELFF
TRBJ2-7,medium-sized,TRBD1,TRBV2,CASSLKDRDYEQYF
TRBJ1-2,few,NA,TRBV6-1,CASSESAHDSYGYTF
TRBJ1-1,few,TRBD1,TRBV20-1,CCAGTGSNTEAFF
TRBJ2-1,NA,NA,TRBV18,CASSPREDEQFF
TRBJ2-7,medium-sized,NA,TRBV27,CASSLTANYEQYF
TRBJ2-3,NA,TRBD2,TRBV28,CASKVGTITDTQYF
TRBJ2-1,NA,TRBD2,TRBV4-1,CASSQDPGGEQFF
TRBJ2-5,many,TRBD1,TRBV28,CASSPGQGYQETQYF
TRBJ2-3,NA,NA,TRBV5-1,CASSPRGGGDTQYF
TRBJ2-2,few,TRBD2,TRBV10-3,CASHRGGKTGELFF
TRBJ2-1,NA,NA,TRBV11-1,CASSPRGGSYNEQFF
TRBJ2-2,NA,NA,TRBV7-2,CASSFLVGELFF
TRBJ2-6,NA,NA,TRBV5-1,CASSSCSGANVLTF
TRBJ2-7,NA,NA,TRBV10-1,CASSESLVGGRNEQYF
TRBJ1-2,medium-sized,NA,TRBV12-3/TRBV12-4,CASSSGLFNYGYTF
TRBJ1-1,medium-sized,TRBD1,TRBV9,CASSVVINTGGTEAFF
TRBJ2-7,NA,TRBD2,TRBV11-2,CASSPWTSGRALSYEQYF
TRBJ2-5,few,NA,TRBV27,CGSSLSSRMVQENQYF
TRBJ1-2,medium-sized,NA,TRBV2,CASSVGYGYTF
TRBJ2-7,many,NA,TRBV5-1,CASSLEPGLFAEQYF
TRBJ1-2,many,NA,TRBV28,CASSLNSLTYGYTF
TRBJ2-1,many,NA,TRBV5-1,CASSLGTSNEQFF
TRBJ1-5,few,NA,TRBV2,CASSDAGFGNQPQHF
TRBJ1-2,NA,NA,TRBV18,CASSPKTEYGYTF
TRBJ1-6,NA,NA,TRBV6-4,CATSRRYNSPLHF
TRBJ2-7,many,TRBD1,TRBV2,CASSSGQGAAGQYF